Sequencing of this T cell receptor (beta chain) was carried out in a study of blood T cells in healthy people across ages. For the second PCR, which ran for about 6 to 11 cycles, a sample-barcoded 5' primer and a J-beta primer mix were used. A template-switch adaptor with 12 random nucleotides tagged each cDNA molecule. TCRdb independently ran MiXCR on the 5' RACE reads; one entry per CDR3 protein. The profile shows 2 million or so distinct CDR3 sequences, 49% of them singletons. This sequence was found in a woman aged 40-49 years in good health. Sequenced sample: blood.

The CDR3 region is CSALPTSGVPGANVLTF. The DNA of the CDR3 is TGCAGTGCTCTCCCTACTAGCGGGGTACCTGGGGCCAACGTCCTGACTTTC. The V gene is TRBV20-1, the J gene TRBJ2-6, with 10 bases lining up with TRBD2. This CDR3 has 17 residues. With V trimmed by 5 bases and J by 2 bases, 9 bases remained unmatched. Germline values: CDR1 DFQATT, CDR2 SNEGSKA (reference sequence).